This T cell receptor (beta chain) was identified in a study of technical replicates of blood from several donors. Trimming left V 7 bases short and J 0 bases short, with 17 bases between. Germline lookup yields CDR1 MNHEY and CDR2 SMNVEV (reference sequence). This CDR3 has 16 amino acids. The assay was immunoSEQ multiplex PCR, and TCRdb's table has in-frame clones only and misses some. The top ten hold around 0.35% of the sample, which has some 90,000 clones, around 96% seen once. The sequencing input was T cells isolated from PBMCs. The receptor was isolated from a human donor in good health. The rearrangement links TRBV27 to TRBJ2-3; tentatively, D is TRBD1 (5 bases). The CDR3 spells CASMGPYPFSTDTQYF. CDR3 in DNA: TGTGCCAGCATGGGGCCCTATCCCTTTAGCACAGATACGCAGTATTTT.